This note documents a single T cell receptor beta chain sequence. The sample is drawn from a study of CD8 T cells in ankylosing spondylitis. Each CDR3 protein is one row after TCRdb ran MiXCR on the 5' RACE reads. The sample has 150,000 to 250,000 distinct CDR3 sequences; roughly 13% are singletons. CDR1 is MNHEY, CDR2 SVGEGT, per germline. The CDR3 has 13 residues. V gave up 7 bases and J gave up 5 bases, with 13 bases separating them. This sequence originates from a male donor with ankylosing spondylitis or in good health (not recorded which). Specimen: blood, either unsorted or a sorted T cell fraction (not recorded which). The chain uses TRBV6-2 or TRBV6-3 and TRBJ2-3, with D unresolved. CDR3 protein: CASTQYLRDTQYF. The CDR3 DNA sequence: TGTGCCAGCACCCAGTATCTGAGAGATACGCAGTATTTT.